The text below deals with one T cell receptor (beta chain). Its antigen is as yet unknown. The data originate from a study of a mutant IDH1 vaccine in newly diagnosed glioma. Only in-frame clones appear in the TCRdb table, and some are missing; sequencing was by immunoSEQ multiplex PCR. The table has roughly 50,000 clones, 80% to 85% seen once. Noted time point: week 35, safety follow-up. Mutant IDH1 20-mer peptide, at 300 ug, made up each vaccine dose, with topical imiquimod. Patients received eight vaccinations in weeks 1, 3, 5, 7, 11, 15, 19, 23. Each donor presented with a new WHO grade 3 or 4 astrocytoma that tested IDH1-mutant and showed ATRX loss. The sequence was obtained from a woman aged 18-35 years with glioma. The input for sequencing was PBMCs, taken from a glioma patient whose treatment included an IDH1 peptide vaccine.

Written as DNA, the CDR3 is TGTGCCAGCAGCTTGGGACTGTATGGCTACACCTTC. Residues: CASSLGLYGYTF. The rearrangement uses TRBV7-2 and TRBJ1-2; tentative D call: TRBD1 (5 bases). V dropped 3 bases and J dropped 5 bases, with 7 bases sitting between them. The CDR3 sequence is 12 residues long. CDR1 and CDR2 (germline): SGHTA, FQGNSA.